The next 27 T cell receptor beta chains were all read from a single sample in a study of blood T cell repertoires in COVID-19. Assay: immunoSEQ multiplex PCR; the TCRdb copy retains only in-frame clones and omits some. The sample shows approximately 89,000 clones, 81% of them seen only once. Sequenced: peripheral blood. All receptors come from a human donor in a cohort sampled during active COVID-19.

The chain carries TRBV5-4 and TRBJ1-6; no clear D gene. Germline V gives CDR1 SGHNT, CDR2 YYREEE (reference sequence). V was pared by 0 bases and J by 0 bases, with 4 bases between. The CDR3 is 15 amino acids. DNA of the CDR3: TGTGCCAGCAGCTTGGTGAGCTCCTATAATTCACCCCTCCACTTT. Protein sequence: CASSLVSSYNSPLHF.

There are a few counts of this clone. V gene TRBV5-6 combines with J gene TRBJ2-1; 9 bases agree with TRBD1. Trimming cost V 5 bases and J 0 bases; bases outside gene matches: 9. The CDR3 is 17 amino acids. Germline-derived CDR1 and CDR2 are SGHDT and YYEEEE. CDR3 protein: CASRDSGTGNSYNEQFF. CDR3 sequence (DNA): TGTGCCAGCAGGGACTCCGGGACAGGGAACTCCTACAATGAGCAGTTCTTC.

The V and J genes are TRBV9 and TRBJ1-6, with 8 bases fitting TRBD1. V dropped 0 bases and J dropped 8; count of bases not matched to a gene: 4. The CDR3 sequence is 15 residues long. Germline values: CDR1 SGDLS, CDR2 YYNGEE. The CDR3 reads CASSVVSGGDSPLHF. CDR3 coding DNA: TGTGCCAGCAGCGTAGTGTCAGGGGGCGATTCACCCCTCCACTTT.

A single count supports this clone. The V call is TRBV30, the J call TRBJ2-5; D is possibly TRBD2 (7 bases). This CDR3 contains 14 residues. V gave up 5 bases and J gave up 7 bases, with 20 bases separating them. Germline V gene data show CDR1 as GTSNPN and CDR2 as SVGIG (reference sequence). This chain's CDR3 is CAWALAAGAGTQYF. In nucleotides, the CDR3 is TGTGCCTGGGCCCTCGCGGCGGGGGCGGGGACCCAGTACTTC.

The rearrangement links TRBV29-1 to TRBJ2-5, with TRBD1 as a possible D gene (6 bases). Trimming removed 4 bases from V and 5 bases from J, with 14 bases in between. The CDR3 is 13 residues long. CDR1 and CDR2 (germline): SQVTM, ANQGSEA. The CDR3 is CSVGSGALETQYF. The CDR3 DNA follows: TGCAGCGTTGGGTCAGGGGCGCTGGAGACCCAGTACTTC.

This sequence joins TRBV12-2 and TRBJ1-2. TRBV12-2 is labeled a pseudogene. The CDR3 extends over 17 amino acids. CDR3 region: CASRLALLDEQEGGYTF. The DNA of the CDR3 is TGTGCAAGTCGCTTAGCGTTGTTAGACGAACAGGAGGGAGGCTACACCTTC.

The rearrangement joins TRBV18 to TRBJ1-5; 7 nucleotides match TRBD1. Germline CDR1 reads KGHSH; CDR2 reads LQKENI. The CDR3 is 16 residues long. After removal of 3 bases from V and 0 bases from J, the junction contained 5 bases not matched to a gene. CDR3 residues: CASSPNRGYSNQPQHF. In nucleotides, the CDR3 is TGTGCCAGCTCACCCAACAGGGGATATAGCAATCAGCCCCAGCATTTT.

This chain connects TRBV6-5 to TRBJ2-7; 10 bases fit TRBD1. CDR1 MNHEY and CDR2 SVGAGI come from the germline V gene. The junction had 9 bases not matched to a gene; V was cut back by 4 bases and J by 6 bases. The CDR3 runs to 15 residues. The CDR3 DNA is TGTGCCAGCAGTTTAACCGGGACAGGGGCATTCGAGCAGTACTTC. It specifies CASSLTGTGAFEQYF.

The chain is built from TRBV10-2 and TRBJ1-2, with 7 bases fitting TRBD1. There are 13 residues in the CDR3. Trimming took 4 bases from V and 3 from J; bases not matched to a gene: 2. CDR1 WSHSY and CDR2 SAAADI come from the germline V gene. CDR3 in DNA: TGCGCCAGCAGTGGGCAGGGGGACTATGGCTACACCTTC. It codes for CASSGQGDYGYTF.

V usage is TRBV6-5 and J usage is TRBJ2-3; 7 positions match TRBD2. Per germline, CDR1 MNHEY and CDR2 SVGAGI. The CDR3 has 15 amino acids. The V segment lost 2 bases and the J segment 0 bases; nucleotides outside the gene matches: 2. The CDR3 is CASSYQRGSTDTQYF. CDR3 nucleotides: TGTGCCAGCAGTTACCAGCGGGGTAGCACAGATACGCAGTATTTT.

V gene TRBV5-1 combines with J gene TRBJ2-3; TRBD1 matches 9 bases. This CDR3 region has 17 residues. Germline CDR1 and CDR2: SGHRS and YFSETQ. V lost 1 base to trimming and J lost 0 bases; unmatched junction nucleotides: 6. This CDR3 reads CASSLRTGATSTDTQYF. CDR3 nucleotide sequence: TGCGCCAGCAGCTTGAGGACAGGGGCTACGAGCACAGATACGCAGTATTTT.

The CDR3 sequence: CASSPAMGAREQYF. CDR3 in DNA: TGTGCCAGCTCACCGGCAATGGGGGCTCGGGAGCAGTACTTC. The genes are TRBV18 and TRBJ2-7; weak D call: TRBD1 (6 bases). The CDR3 spans 14 residues. Germline V gives CDR1 KGHSH, CDR2 LQKENI. Trimming took 3 bases from V and 7 from J, leaving 16 bases between them.

J is TRBJ1-5 and V is TRBV19, with 10 bases identical to TRBD1. This CDR3 region has 14 residues. V trimming: 6 bases; J trimming: 6 bases; junction bases outside the gene matches: 5. The V gene's germline CDR1 is LNHDA and CDR2 SQIVND (reference sequence). The CDR3 protein is CASRAGTGVQPQHF. In DNA, the CDR3 is TGTGCCAGTAGGGCCGGGACAGGGGTTCAGCCCCAGCATTTT. Full variable domain (missing parts from reference TRBV19 and TRBJ1-5): DGGITQSPKYLFRKEGQNVTLSCEQNLNHDAMYWYRQDPGQGLRLIYYSQIVNDFQKGDIAEGYSVSREKKESFPLTVTSAQKNPTAFYLCASRAGTGVQPQHFGDGTRLSIL.

This clone came up once. The chain uses TRBV5-6 and TRBJ2-7; D is possibly TRBD1 (5 bases). Germline V lookup: CDR1 SGHDT, CDR2 YYEEEE. The V and J ends lost 7 bases and 4 bases respectively, with 12 bases between them. This CDR3 has 12 residues. CDR3 sequence reads: CASQSDSYEQYF. The CDR3 nucleotides are TGTGCCAGCCAATCCGACAGTTACGAGCAGTACTTC.

V gene TRBV28 combines with J gene TRBJ2-7; tentative D call: TRBD1 (5 bases). This CDR3 contains 14 residues. V lost 1 base to trimming and J lost 1 base, with 8 bases between them. The germline V gene encodes CDR1 MDHEN and CDR2 SYDVKM. The CDR3 nucleotides read TGTGCCAGCAGTTTATATGCAGGGTCCTACGAGCAGTACTTC. Its protein product is CASSLYAGSYEQYF.

V usage is TRBV5-1 and J usage is TRBJ2-5; D perhaps matches TRBD2 (6 bases). The germline V and J ends were trimmed by 7 bases and 0 bases, with 13 bases remaining between them. CDR1 is SGHRS, CDR2 YFSETQ, per germline. This CDR3 contains 14 residues. This CDR3 reads CASSGDPYQETQYF. DNA for the CDR3: TGCGCCAGCTCGGGGGACCCGTACCAAGAGACCCAGTACTTC.

The genes are TRBV14 and TRBJ2-2, with 7 bases identical to TRBD2. Looked up from germline, CDR1 is SGHDN and CDR2 is FVKESK. This CDR3 has 16 amino acids. After removal of 1 base from V and 1 base from J, the junction contained 3 bases not matched to a gene. The DNA for the CDR3 is TGTGCCAGCAGCCAAGGCGGGGGAATGAACACCGGGGAGCTGTTTTTT. Encoded protein: CASSQGGGMNTGELFF.

In this sample, this clone turned up once. V is TRBV5-1 and J is TRBJ2-5; tentative D call: TRBD1 (5 bases). The CDR3 extends over 14 amino acids. The germline gives CDR1 SGHRS, CDR2 YFSETQ. Deletions cut 0 bases from V and 2 bases from J, with 8 bases between. CDR3 DNA: TGCGCCAGCAGCTTGGGGGGCACGCAAGAGACCCAGTACTTC. Translation gives CASSLGGTQETQYF.

J is TRBJ2-3 and V is TRBV11-2; D gene uncertain. Trimming took 5 bases from V and 7 from J, leaving 13 bases between them. Germline CDR1 reads SGHAT; CDR2 reads FQNNGV. The CDR3 runs to 13 residues. The CDR3 nucleotides are TGTGCCAGCAGCCCTAGACTCAGTAATACGCAGTATTTT. As protein: CASSPRLSNTQYF.

The CDR3 nucleotides read TGTGCCAGTAGTCTTCAGGGGGCTGCCAAAAACATTCAGTACTTC. Its protein product is CASSLQGAAKNIQYF. The chain is built from TRBV19 and TRBJ2-4; 8 bases are a match to TRBD1. The CDR3 runs 15 residues. The V and J ends lost 5 bases and 1 base, in that order; junction bases with no gene match: 4. Germline V CDR1 and CDR2: LNHDA, SQIVND (reference sequence).

The genes are TRBV29-1 and TRBJ2-6; the D gene is possibly TRBD1 (6 bases). In germline, CDR1 is SQVTM, CDR2 ANQGSEA. Trimming took off 1 base at V and 0 bases at J, with 10 bases between the two ends. The CDR3 loop spans 16 amino acids. CDR3 in amino acids: CSVEGTAGSGANVLTF. CDR3 coding DNA: TGCAGCGTTGAAGGGACAGCCGGCTCTGGGGCCAACGTCCTGACTTTC. The full variable domain, in which reference TRBV29-1 and TRBJ2-6 provide the parts outside the CDR3, is SAVISQKPSRDICQRGTSLTIQCQVDSQVTMMFWYRQQPGQSLTLIATANQGSEATYESGFVIDKFPISRPNLTFSTLTVSNMSPEDSSIYLCSVEGTAGSGANVLTFGAGSRLTVL.

The chain uses TRBV27 and TRBJ2-2; 14 nucleotides agree with TRBD2. The junction had 5 bases not matched to a gene; V was cut back by 5 bases and J by 6 bases. The CDR3 consists of 16 residues. The germline V gene encodes CDR1 MNHEY and CDR2 SMNVEV (reference sequence). The CDR3 region has the DNA TGTGCCAGCAGTCAGACTAGCGGGGGGGCCCCCGGGGAGCTGTTTTTT. Residues: CASSQTSGGAPGELFF.

This clone was observed at least ten times. The gene calls are TRBV9 and TRBJ2-1, with 7 bases identical to TRBD1. The CDR3 consists of 12 residues. After removal of 0 bases from V and 11 bases from J, the junction contained 2 bases not matched to a gene. Germline V gives CDR1 SGDLS, CDR2 YYNGEE. In nucleotides, the CDR3 is TGTGCCAGCAGCGTAGGGGACAGAAAGCAGTTCTTC. Its protein is CASSVGDRKQFF.

This chain uses TRBV13 with TRBJ2-7; D not certain. In germline, CDR1 is PRHDT, CDR2 FYEKMQ (reference sequence). Deletions cut 10 bases from V and 0 bases from J, with 13 bases between. This CDR3 is built from 13 residues. The CDR3 DNA reads as TGTGCCACCTCTACGAAGAGCTCCTACGAGCAGTACTTC. Amino acids: CATSTKSSYEQYF.

The CDR3 reads CASSLETLSYEQYF. In nucleotides, the CDR3 is TGTGCCAGCAGCTTGGAGACACTGTCCTACGAGCAGTACTTC. The genes are TRBV5-5 and TRBJ2-7; D is unresolved. The V end lost 0 bases, the J end lost 1 base, and 8 bases lay between the germline ends. The germline V gene has CDR1 SGHKS and CDR2 YYEKEE (reference sequence). The CDR3 is 14 amino acids.

This chain uses TRBV7-8 with TRBJ1-2; D is unresolved. This CDR3 contains 13 residues. CDR1 SGHVS and CDR2 FQNEAQ come from the germline V gene. Trimming left V 4 bases short and J 5 bases short, with 11 bases between. CDR3 sequence: CASSSSTEYGYTF. The CDR3 DNA is TGTGCCAGCAGCTCCTCGACTGAATATGGCTACACCTTC.

The chain has TRBV4-2 and TRBJ2-7, with 7 positions matching TRBD1. Germline CDR1 is LGHNA and CDR2 is YNFKEQ. The CDR3 has 17 amino acids. The V and J ends lost 0 bases and 4 bases, in that order; junction bases with no gene match: 12. CDR3 DNA sequence: TGTGCCAGCAGCCAAGATTTTCGGGCAGGGGGACGATACGAGCAGTACTTC. Its translation: CASSQDFRAGGRYEQYF.